This T cell receptor beta chain was sequenced for a study of blood T cell repertoires in COVID-19. At the level of the study: Italy, Spain and the United States were the sources of the convalescent and acute COVID-19 samples. PBMCs, B-cell-depleted T cells, or T cells provided the cDNA or gDNA that made up the material.

In the authors' workflow: Estimation of nucleated cell counts was performed using reference gene primer amplification. The repertoire was sequenced with immunoSEQ multiplex PCR; TCRdb's copy has only in-frame clones and lacks some. That table supplies the V and J calls and clone size; D and trimming were determined from the DNA. The data hold 120,000 or so clones, with 90% observed a single time. The V gene end was trimmed by 0 bases and the J gene end by 7 bases; junction bases not matched to a gene: 1. The germline CDR1 and CDR2 sequences are LGHDT and YNNKEL (reference sequence). This CDR3 spans 13 amino acids.

The material sequenced was peripheral blood. The rearrangement links TRBV3-1 (or the pseudogene TRBV3-2) to TRBJ1-1, with 8 positions matching TRBD1. The clonotype was recovered from a man in his forties or fifties with active COVID-19. The CDR3 reads CASSQDGQGEAFF. CDR3 bases: TGTGCCAGCAGCCAAGATGGACAGGGTGAAGCTTTCTTT.